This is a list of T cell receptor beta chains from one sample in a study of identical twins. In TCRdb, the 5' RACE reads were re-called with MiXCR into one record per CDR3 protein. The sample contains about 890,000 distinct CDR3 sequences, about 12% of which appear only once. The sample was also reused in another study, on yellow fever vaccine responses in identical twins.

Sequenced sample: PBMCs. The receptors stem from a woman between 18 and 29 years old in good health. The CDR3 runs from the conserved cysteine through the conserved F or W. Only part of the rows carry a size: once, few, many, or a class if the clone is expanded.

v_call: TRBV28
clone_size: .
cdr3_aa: CASSTGGTGPDTQYF

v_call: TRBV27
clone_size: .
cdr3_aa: CASSPSRGFTGANVLTF

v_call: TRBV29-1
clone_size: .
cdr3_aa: CSVGEGASYEQYF

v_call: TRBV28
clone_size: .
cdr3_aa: CASSSPREAFF

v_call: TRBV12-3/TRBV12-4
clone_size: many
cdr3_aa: CASSWLAGSLLAKNIQYF

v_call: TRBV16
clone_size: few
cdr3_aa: CASSQSRASELNTQYF

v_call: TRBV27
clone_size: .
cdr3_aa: CASSLSGRNYEQYF

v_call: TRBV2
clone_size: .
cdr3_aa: CASSEALRGETQYF

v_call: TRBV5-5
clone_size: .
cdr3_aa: CASSLYKGPSYEQYF

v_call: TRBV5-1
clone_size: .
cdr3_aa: CASSLEFRAGRFF

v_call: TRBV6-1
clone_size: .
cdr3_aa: CASSDERGPIYNEQFF

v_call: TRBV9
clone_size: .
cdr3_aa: CASSPHPAGGQETQYF

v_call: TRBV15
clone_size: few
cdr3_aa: CATSQTGGSTDTQYF

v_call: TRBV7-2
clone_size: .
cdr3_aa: CASSLSAGHPSTDTQYF

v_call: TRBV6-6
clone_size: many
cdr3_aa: CASSYGTGGGYTF

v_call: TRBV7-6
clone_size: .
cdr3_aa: CASSLVSGLSGANVLTF

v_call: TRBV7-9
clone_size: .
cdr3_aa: CASSLGTGMETQYF

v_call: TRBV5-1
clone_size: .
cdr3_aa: CASSYTSSGGTETQYF

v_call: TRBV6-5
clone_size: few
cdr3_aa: CASSYGRVNEKLFF

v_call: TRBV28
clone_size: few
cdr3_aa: CASTPPGTYEQYF

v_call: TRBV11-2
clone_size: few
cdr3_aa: CASVLGPWTGGRETQYF

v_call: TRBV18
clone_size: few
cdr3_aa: CASSPLKQGNTGANVLTF

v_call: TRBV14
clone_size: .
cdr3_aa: CASSQGFGTYPLEQYF

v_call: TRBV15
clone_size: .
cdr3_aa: CATSRDRAGGYEQYF

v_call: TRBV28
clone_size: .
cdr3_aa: CASATGSYAYEQYF

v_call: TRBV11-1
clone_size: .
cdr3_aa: CASSLGFSISTDTGELFF

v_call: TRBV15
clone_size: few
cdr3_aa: CATSRAGEKLFF

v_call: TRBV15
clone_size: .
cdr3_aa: CATSRDYGTGNDQPQHF

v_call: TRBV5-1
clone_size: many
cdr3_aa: CASWDRENEQFF

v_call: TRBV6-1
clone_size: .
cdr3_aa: CASSEFPGDDSPLHF

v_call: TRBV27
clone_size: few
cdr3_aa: CASRSSGAGTDTQYF

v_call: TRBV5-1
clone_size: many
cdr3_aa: CASSLLDRGLKLFF

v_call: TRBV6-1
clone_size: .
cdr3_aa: CASTRQGQETQYF

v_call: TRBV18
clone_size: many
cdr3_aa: CASSRQGADTGELFF

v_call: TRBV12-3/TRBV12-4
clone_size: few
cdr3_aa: CASSPNTGAGANVLTF

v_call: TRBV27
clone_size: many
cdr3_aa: CASSPGLAGVTDTQYF

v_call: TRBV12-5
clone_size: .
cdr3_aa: CASGLWREGLKTQYF

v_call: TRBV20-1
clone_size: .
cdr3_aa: CSARPFSTDTQYF

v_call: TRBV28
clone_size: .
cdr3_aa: CASNTGGTDTEAFF

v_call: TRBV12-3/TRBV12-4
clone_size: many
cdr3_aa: CASSLSGTGRNYGYTF

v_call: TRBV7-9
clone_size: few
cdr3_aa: CASSLGTGVATF

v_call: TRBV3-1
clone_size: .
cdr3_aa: CASSPGPPGANVLTF

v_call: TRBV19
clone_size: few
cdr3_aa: CASRTREGARNTEAFF

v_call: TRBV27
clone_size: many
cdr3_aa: CASSASVFRDGYTF

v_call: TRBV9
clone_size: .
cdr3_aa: CASSVDEAGREQFF

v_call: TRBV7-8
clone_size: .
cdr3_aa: CASSLVVRNTEAFF

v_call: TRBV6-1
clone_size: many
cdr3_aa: CASSELGLYGYTF